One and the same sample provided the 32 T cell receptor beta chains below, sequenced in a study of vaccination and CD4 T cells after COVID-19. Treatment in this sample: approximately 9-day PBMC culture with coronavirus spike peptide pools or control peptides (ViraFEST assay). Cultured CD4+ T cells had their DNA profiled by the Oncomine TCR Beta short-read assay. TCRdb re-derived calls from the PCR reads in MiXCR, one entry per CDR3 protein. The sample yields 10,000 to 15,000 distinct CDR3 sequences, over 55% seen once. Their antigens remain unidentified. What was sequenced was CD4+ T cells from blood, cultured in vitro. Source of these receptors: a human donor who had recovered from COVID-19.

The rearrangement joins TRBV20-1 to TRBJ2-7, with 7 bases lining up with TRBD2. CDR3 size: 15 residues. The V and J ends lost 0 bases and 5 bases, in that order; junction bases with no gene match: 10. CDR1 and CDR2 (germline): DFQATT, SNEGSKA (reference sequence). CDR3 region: CSARDLLGGTHEQYF. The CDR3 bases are TGCAGTGCTAGAGATCTACTGGGAGGGACCCACGAGCAGTACTTC.

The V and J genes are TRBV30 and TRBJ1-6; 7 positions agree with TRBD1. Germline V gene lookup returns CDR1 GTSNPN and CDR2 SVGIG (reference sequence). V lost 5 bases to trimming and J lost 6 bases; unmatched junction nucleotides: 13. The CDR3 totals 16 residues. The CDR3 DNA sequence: TGTGCCTGGGGTGCCCCCACGACAGGGTCTAATTCACCCCTCCACTTT. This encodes CAWGAPTTGSNSPLHF.

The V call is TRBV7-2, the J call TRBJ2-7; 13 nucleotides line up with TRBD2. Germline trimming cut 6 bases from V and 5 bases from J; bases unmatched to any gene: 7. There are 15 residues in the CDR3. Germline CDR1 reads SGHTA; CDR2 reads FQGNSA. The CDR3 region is CASREGLAGVHEQYF. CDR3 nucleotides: TGTGCCAGCAGGGAAGGACTAGCGGGAGTCCACGAGCAGTACTTC.

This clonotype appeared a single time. Here the CDR3 reads CASSLGPGNSPLHF. CDR3 sequence (DNA): TGTGCCAGCAGCTTAGGCCCGGGAAATTCACCCCTCCACTTT. The chain carries TRBV7-8 and TRBJ1-6; D gene unclear. Germline loops: CDR1 SGHVS, CDR2 FQNEAQ. Trimming left V 1 base short and J 7 bases short, with 8 bases between. The CDR3 extends over 14 amino acids.

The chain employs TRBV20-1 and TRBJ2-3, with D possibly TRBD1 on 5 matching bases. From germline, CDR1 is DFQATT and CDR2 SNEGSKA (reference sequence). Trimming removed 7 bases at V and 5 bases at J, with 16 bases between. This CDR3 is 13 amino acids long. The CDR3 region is CSGQDPRGDTQYF. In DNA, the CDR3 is TGCAGTGGGCAAGACCCTAGGGGAGATACGCAGTATTTT.

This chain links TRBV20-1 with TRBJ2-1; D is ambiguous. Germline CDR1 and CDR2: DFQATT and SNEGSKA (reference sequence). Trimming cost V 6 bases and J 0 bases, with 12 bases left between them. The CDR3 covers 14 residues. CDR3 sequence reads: CSAAYWSSYNEQFF. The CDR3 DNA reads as TGCAGTGCGGCCTACTGGAGCTCCTACAATGAGCAGTTCTTC.

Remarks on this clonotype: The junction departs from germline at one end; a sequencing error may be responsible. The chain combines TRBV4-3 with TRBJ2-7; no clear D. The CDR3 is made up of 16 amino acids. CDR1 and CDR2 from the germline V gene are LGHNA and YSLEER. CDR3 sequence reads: CASSPRRDGNLYEQYF. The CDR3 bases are TGCGCCAGCAGCCCGCGAAGGGATGGAAACCTTTACGAGCAGTACTTT.

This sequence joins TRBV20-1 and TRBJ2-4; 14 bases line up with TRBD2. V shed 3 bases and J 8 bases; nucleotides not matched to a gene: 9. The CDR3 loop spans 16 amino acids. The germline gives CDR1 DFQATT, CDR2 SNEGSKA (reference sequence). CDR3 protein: CSASRGLAGAGDIQYF. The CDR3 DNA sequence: TGCAGTGCTAGCCGGGGACTAGCGGGAGCCGGGGACATTCAGTACTTC.

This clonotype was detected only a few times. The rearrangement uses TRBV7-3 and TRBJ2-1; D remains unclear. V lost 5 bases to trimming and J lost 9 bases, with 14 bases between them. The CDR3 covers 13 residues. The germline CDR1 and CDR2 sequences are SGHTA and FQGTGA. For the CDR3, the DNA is TGTGCCAGCAGCCTTAACGATGGTAGTGAGCAGTTCTTC. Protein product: CASSLNDGSEQFF.

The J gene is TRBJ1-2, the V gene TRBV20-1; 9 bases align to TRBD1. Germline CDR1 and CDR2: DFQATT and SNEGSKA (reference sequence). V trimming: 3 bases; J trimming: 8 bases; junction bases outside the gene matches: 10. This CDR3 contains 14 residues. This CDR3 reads CSARDSTGGGGYTF. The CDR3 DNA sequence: TGCAGTGCTAGGGATTCTACAGGGGGCGGCGGCTACACCTTC.

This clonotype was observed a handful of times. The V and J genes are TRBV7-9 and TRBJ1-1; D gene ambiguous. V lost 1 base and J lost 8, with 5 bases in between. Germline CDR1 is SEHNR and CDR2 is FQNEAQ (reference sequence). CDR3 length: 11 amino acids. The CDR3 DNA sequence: TGTGCCAGCAGCTTAGAAGTGGAAGCTTTCTTT. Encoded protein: CASSLEVEAFF.

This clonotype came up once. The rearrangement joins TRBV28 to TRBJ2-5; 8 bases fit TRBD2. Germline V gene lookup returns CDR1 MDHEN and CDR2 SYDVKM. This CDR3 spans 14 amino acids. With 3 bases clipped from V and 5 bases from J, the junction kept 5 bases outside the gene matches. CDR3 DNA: TGTGCCAGCAGTTTGCGGGGGGCGGTTGAGACCCAGTACTTC. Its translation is CASSLRGAVETQYF. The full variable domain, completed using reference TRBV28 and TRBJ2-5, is DVKVTQSSRYLVKRTGEKVFLECVQDMDHENMFWYRQDPGLGLRLIYFSYDVKMKEKGDIPEGYSVSREKKERFSLILESASTNQTSMYLCASSLRGAVETQYFGPGTRLLVL.

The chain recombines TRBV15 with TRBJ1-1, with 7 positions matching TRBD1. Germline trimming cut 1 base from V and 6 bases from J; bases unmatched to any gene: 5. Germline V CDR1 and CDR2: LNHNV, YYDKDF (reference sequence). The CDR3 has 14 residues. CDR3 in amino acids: CATSRVEGAPEAFF. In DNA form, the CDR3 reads TGTGCCACCAGCAGAGTGGAGGGGGCTCCTGAAGCTTTCTTT.

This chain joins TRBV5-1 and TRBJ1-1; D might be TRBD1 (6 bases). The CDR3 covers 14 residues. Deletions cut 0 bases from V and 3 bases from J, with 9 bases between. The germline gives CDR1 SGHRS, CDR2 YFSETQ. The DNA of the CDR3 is TGCGCCAGCAGCTTGGGCAGGGGATACACTGAAGCTTTCTTT. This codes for CASSLGRGYTEAFF.

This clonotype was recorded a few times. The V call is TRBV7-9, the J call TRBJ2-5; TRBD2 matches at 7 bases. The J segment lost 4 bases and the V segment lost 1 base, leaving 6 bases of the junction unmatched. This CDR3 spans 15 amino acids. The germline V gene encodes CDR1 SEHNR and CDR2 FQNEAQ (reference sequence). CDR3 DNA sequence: TGTGCCAGCAGCTTAGATTTGCGGGAGTTAGAGACCCAGTACTTC. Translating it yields CASSLDLRELETQYF.

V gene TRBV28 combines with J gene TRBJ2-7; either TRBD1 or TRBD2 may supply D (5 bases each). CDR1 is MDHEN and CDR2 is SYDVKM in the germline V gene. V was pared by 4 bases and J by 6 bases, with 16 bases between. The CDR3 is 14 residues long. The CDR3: CASSSRDGQGEQYF. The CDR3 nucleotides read TGTGCCAGCAGTTCCCGGGACGGTCAGGGCGAGCAGTACTTC.

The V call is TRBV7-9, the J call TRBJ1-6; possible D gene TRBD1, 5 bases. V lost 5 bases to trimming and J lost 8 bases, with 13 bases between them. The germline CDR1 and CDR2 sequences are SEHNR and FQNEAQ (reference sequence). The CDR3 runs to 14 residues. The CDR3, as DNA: TGTGCCAGCAGCCGGGACTCTTCCTATTCACCCCTCCACTTT. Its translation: CASSRDSSYSPLHF.

CDR3 bases: TGTGCCAGCAGCGGGACGGATCTATATGGCTACACCTTC. It codes for CASSGTDLYGYTF. The chain links TRBV7-9 to TRBJ1-2; possible D gene TRBD1, 5 bases. Germline V gene lookup returns CDR1 SEHNR and CDR2 FQNEAQ (reference sequence). V was clipped by 5 bases and J by 5 bases, with 12 bases between them. This CDR3 comprises 13 residues.

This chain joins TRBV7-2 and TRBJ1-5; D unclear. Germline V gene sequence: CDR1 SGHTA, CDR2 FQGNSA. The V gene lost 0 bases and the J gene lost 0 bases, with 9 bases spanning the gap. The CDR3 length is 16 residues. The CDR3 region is CASSLAADYSNQPQHF. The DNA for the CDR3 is TGTGCCAGCAGCTTAGCGGCCGACTATAGCAATCAGCCCCAGCATTTT.

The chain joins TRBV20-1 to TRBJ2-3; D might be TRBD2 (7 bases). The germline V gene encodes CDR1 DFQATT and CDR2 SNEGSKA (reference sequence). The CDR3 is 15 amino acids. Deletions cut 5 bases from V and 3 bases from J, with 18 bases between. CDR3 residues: CSADNREGMTDTQYF. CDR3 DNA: TGCAGTGCTGATAACAGGGAGGGGATGACAGATACGCAGTATTTT.

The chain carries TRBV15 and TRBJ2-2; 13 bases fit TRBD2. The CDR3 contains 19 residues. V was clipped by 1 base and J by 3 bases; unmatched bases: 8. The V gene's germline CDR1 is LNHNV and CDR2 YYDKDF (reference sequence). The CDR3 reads CATSRVIGLAGVDTGELFF. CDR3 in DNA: TGTGCCACCAGCAGAGTTATAGGACTAGCGGGAGTTGACACCGGGGAGCTGTTTTTT.

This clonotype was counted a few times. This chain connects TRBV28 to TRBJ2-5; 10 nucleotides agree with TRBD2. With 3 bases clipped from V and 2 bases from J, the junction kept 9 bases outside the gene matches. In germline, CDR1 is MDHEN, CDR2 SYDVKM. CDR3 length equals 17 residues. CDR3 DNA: TGTGCCAGCAGTTTGTCTAGCGGGAGAGGCCGGCAAGAGACCCAGTACTTC. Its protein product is CASSLSSGRGRQETQYF. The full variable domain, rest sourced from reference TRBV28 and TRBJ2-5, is DVKVTQSSRYLVKRTGEKVFLECVQDMDHENMFWYRQDPGLGLRLIYFSYDVKMKEKGDIPEGYSVSREKKERFSLILESASTNQTSMYLCASSLSSGRGRQETQYFGPGTRLLVL.

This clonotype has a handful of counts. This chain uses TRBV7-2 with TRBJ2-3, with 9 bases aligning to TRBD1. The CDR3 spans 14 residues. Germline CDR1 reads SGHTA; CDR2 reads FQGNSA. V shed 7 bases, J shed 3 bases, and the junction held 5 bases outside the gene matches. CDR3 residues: CASTPGQGTDTQYF. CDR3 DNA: TGTGCCAGCACCCCGGGACAGGGAACAGATACGCAGTATTTT.

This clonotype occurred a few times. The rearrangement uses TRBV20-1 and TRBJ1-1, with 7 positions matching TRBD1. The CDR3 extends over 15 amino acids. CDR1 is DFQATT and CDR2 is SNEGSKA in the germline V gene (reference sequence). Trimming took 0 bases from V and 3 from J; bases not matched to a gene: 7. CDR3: CSARDPRQGDTEAFF. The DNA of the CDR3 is TGCAGTGCTAGAGATCCGAGGCAGGGGGACACTGAAGCTTTCTTT.

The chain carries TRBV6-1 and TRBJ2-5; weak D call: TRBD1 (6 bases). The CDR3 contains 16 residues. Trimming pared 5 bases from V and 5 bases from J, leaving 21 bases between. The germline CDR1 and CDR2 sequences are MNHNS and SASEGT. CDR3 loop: CASSRTHHRVGETQYF. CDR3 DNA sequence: TGTGCCAGCAGTCGCACCCACCACAGGGTTGGGGAGACCCAGTACTTC.

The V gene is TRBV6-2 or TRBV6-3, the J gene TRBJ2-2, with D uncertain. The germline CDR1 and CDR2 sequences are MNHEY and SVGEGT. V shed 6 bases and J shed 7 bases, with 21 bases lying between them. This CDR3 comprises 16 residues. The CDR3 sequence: CASSHSRARGSGELFF. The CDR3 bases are TGTGCCAGCAGCCACTCCCGAGCTCGCGGTAGCGGGGAGCTGTTTTTT.

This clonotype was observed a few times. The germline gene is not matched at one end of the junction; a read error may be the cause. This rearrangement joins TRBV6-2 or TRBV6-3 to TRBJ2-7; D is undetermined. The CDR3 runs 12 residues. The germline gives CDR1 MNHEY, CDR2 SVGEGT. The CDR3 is CASSYGVYEQYF. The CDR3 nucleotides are TGTGCCAGCAGTTACGGGGTTTACGAGCAGTACTTT.

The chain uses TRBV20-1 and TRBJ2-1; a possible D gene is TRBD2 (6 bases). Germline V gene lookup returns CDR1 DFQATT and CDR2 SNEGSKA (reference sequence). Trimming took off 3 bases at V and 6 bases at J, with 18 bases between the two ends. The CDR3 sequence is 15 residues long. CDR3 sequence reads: CSASKGLMVRNEQFF. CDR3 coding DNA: TGCAGTGCTAGTAAGGGACTGATGGTTCGCAATGAGCAGTTCTTC.

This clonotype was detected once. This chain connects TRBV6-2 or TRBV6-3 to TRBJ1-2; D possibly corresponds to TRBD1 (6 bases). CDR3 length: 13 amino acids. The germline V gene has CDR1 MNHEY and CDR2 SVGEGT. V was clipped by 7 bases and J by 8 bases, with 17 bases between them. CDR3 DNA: TGTGCCAGCAAGATTGCGGGGGGGGGCGGCTACACCTTC. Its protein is CASKIAGGGGYTF.

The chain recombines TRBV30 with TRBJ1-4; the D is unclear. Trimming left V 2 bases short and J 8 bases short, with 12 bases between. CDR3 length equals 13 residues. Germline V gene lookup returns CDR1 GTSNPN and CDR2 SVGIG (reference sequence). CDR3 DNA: TGTGCCTGGAGTCTCCTTAACAACGAAAAACTGTTTTTT. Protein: CAWSLLNNEKLFF.

DNA for the CDR3: TGTGCCAGCAGCTCCAGCGCAGGCCTCTACGAGCAGTACTTC. Protein: CASSSSAGLYEQYF. This chain links TRBV7-9 with TRBJ2-7; no reliable D call. CDR3 length equals 14 residues. The germline V gene has CDR1 SEHNR and CDR2 FQNEAQ (reference sequence). Trimming took 4 bases from V and 3 from J, leaving 13 bases between them. Filled out from reference TRBV7-9 and TRBJ2-7, the complete variable domain reads DTGVSQNPRHKITKRGQNVTFRCDPISEHNRLYWYRQTLGQGPEFLTYFQNEAQLEKSRLLSDRFSAERPKGSFSTLEIQRTEQGDSAMYLCASSSSAGLYEQYFGPGTRLTVT.

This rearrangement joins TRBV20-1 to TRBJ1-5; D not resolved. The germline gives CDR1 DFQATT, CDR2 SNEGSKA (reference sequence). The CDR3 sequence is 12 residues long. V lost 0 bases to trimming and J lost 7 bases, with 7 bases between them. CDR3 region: CSARDVGQPQHF. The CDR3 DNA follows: TGCAGTGCTAGAGATGTGGGCCAGCCCCAGCATTTT.